This T cell receptor beta chain is drawn from a study of T cells in women clearing cervical HPV infection. Study-level background: Controls gave blood once infection was undetectable; cases at lesion identification. HLA type could not be excluded as a confounder.

Study-wide points: It is unknown whether associations predate infection; no effector/memory or HPV-specific sorting.

Dot-blot hybridization genotyped cervical HPV amplified with MY09/MY11 PCR. The repertoire was sequenced with immunoSEQ multiplex PCR; TCRdb's copy has only in-frame clones and lacks some. In all, the sample yields 23,000 or so clones. About this clone: As yet, its antigen is unknown. The read is 3 residues too short to cover the CDR3 end, so that end is filled in from the germline J gene.

Germline CDR1 is DFQATT and CDR2 is SNEGSKA (reference sequence). This CDR3 has 14 residues. V was pared by 6 bases and J by 2 bases, with 7 bases of the junction left unmatched. The rearrangement joins TRBV20-1 to TRBJ2-1; 7 bases line up with TRBD2. The sequence derives from a woman aged 18 to 75 with a cervical HPV16 infection that either progressed to CIN3+ or cleared (not recorded which). Input material: blood buffy coat. The CDR3 loop is CSALGSGTYNEQFF. CDR3 DNA, as far as it was read: TGCAGTGCCCTGGGGAGCGGGACCTACAATGAG.